This T cell receptor (beta chain) came from a study of T-cell memory formation after mild COVID-19 (dated by TCRdb to the early 2020s). Background for the entire study: TCR sequence clusters from the two donors were found to be largely donor specific. In a couple of donors, T-cell clones that expanded and contracted after mild COVID-19 were tracked by sequencing TCRalpha and TCRbeta repertoires over time. The cohort was made up of two young adult volunteers, one female and one male, who were previously healthy. What the research found in general, with its limitations: Contracting CD4+ clones turned up mainly in the CM and EM memory subsets, whereas EMRA was where CD8+ clones were enriched. Only a couple of mild cases were covered by the study, and larger cohorts that include severe cases with pre-infection samples were considered necessary. SARS-CoV-2 specificity was not confirmed for the second-wave clones peaking on day 37. From day 15 to 85, contracting clones showed balanced CD4/CD8 phenotypes, whereas a second wave of clones that expanded from day 15 to 37 leaned towards CD4+. Some responding clones were detected in pre-infection memory, which suggested that pre-existing cross-reactive memory T cells had joined the SARS-CoV-2 response.

Instrument on record: Illumina NovaSeq 6000. cDNA libraries for TCRalpha and TCRbeta were prepared by 5'RACE using constant-segment primers, with sample barcodes and unique molecular identifiers added. RNA was extracted from every sample with Trizol reagent. Amplification of the libraries took two PCR steps, and the second step added a second sample barcode plus Illumina TruSeq adapters. Libraries were sequenced on an Illumina NovaSeq with 2 x 150 bp paired-end reads. On the study's bioinformatics: With migec v1.2.7, reads were demultiplexed and then collapsed into UMI-guided consensus sequences. Using mixcr v2.1.11, the UMI consensuses were aligned to TRA and TRB V and J templates and assembled into clonotypes. A clonotype was counted as expanded or contracted only when both edgeR and NoisET called the clonotype significant, with the noise models trained on biological replicates. edgeR calls used a false discovery rate-adjusted p below 0.01 and a log2 fold-change threshold of 1. As an exploratory analysis of dynamics, PCA with hierarchical clustering was applied to max-normalized trajectories of the 1000 most abundant clonotypes. Separately sequenced CD4+ and CD8+ repertoires were used to assign the CD4 or CD8 phenotype of responding clones. TCRdb reprocessing: public reads trimmed at Q25 with fastp, clones called with MiXCR, in-frame beta chains kept. Identical CDR3 protein sequences are pooled into one entry, listed with their most common genes and DNA. TCRdb, rather than the study authors, made the V and J calls. This sample gives hundreds of thousands of distinct CDR3 sequences in total; over 15% of them show up just once. Over 9% of the sample lies in the top ten.

Ficoll-Paque density gradient centrifugation was the method used to isolate PBMCs. The germline V gene yields SGDLS for CDR1 and YYNGEE for CDR2. V and J lose 0 bases and 1 base, and a span of 4 bases separates them. Spanning cysteine to phenylalanine, the CDR3 consists of 14 amino acids. CDR3 DNA is the only sequence kept; it has 42 bases, read in frame from the first base. This clonotype has more than one count but fewer than ten. It has no known antigen specificity. No qualities accompany the bases; no much larger clone lies one base away. Material for sequencing was PBMCs or a T cell subset sorted from them (not recorded which). The chain joins TRBV9 to TRBJ2-2; the D gene is not confidently resolved. The TCR was taken from an adult woman who had mild COVID-19 (a few samples of this study predate the infection). The sample titles of this study are shuffled in the database, so cell type and time point are left out; the donor was told from shared clones. The nucleotide sequence is given as TGTGCCAGCAGCGTAGTTTGGAACACCGGGGAGCTGTTTTTT. Its protein reads: CASSVVWNTGELFF.